Listed here is a single T cell receptor (beta chain). The data derive from a study of blood T cell repertoires in COVID-19. V shed 6 bases and J 6 bases; nucleotides not matched to a gene: 13. The length of the CDR3 is 15 residues. Germline V gene lookup returns CDR1 SQVTM and CDR2 ANQGSEA. Method: immunoSEQ multiplex PCR; TCRdb's copy keeps in-frame clones and lacks some. The sample lists 270,000 or so clones, just under 90% seen once, with 11% in the top ten. The receptor comes from a woman aged 25 to 39 with COVID-19, enrolled during active disease. The specimen sequenced was peripheral blood. The chain couples TRBV29-1 to TRBJ2-1, with TRBD2 matching over 8 bases. CDR3 protein: CSVGRGGVVGNEQFF. CDR3 coding DNA: TGCAGCGTCGGACGGGGGGGCGTCGTCGGCAATGAGCAGTTCTTC.